One and the same sample provided the 4 T cell receptor beta chains below, sequenced in a study of beta chain features in type 1 diabetes. Whole-study results and caveats: Type 1 diabetes patients had TCRB CDR3s that were shorter (moderately but significantly so) in all four CD4+ subsets.

Their cognate antigens are unknown. The sequenced template was cDNA made from the entire isolated RNA. Clones were read by immunoSEQ multiplex PCR, and TCRdb kept only the in-frame ones, dropping some. Of a few hundred thousand clones listed, around 12% are singletons. The material sequenced was naive CD4+ T cells from blood. Receptors originate from a woman aged 18-29 years with type 1 diabetes.

This clone has more than one count but fewer than ten. This chain joins TRBV5-1 and TRBJ2-6; TRBD1 is a possible D gene (5 bases). Germline values: CDR1 SGHRS, CDR2 YFSETQ. The V gene lost 1 base and the J gene lost 4 bases, with 9 bases spanning the gap. This CDR3 is 15 amino acids long. CDR3 nucleotide sequence: TGCGCCAGCAGCTTGTTGGGGCAGGGGGCCAACGTCCTGACTTTC. This translates into CASSLLGQGANVLTF.

This sequence joins TRBV25-1 and TRBJ2-1, with 10 bases matching TRBD2. The CDR3 extends over 15 amino acids. Germline V gene data show CDR1 as MGHDK and CDR2 as SYGVNS. V shed 5 bases and J 7 bases; nucleotides not matched to a gene: 8. The CDR3 sequence: CASSTAGGPGNEQFF. CDR3 bases: TGTGCCAGCAGTACAGCGGGGGGGCCTGGGAATGAGCAGTTCTTC. Supplemented by reference TRBV25-1 and TRBJ2-1, the full variable domain reads EADIYQTPRYLVIGTGKKITLECSQTMGHDKMYWYQQDPGMELHLIHYSYGVNSTEKGDLSSESTVSRIRTEHFPLTLESARPSHTSQYLCASSTAGGPGNEQFFGPGTRLTVL.

V is TRBV15 and J is TRBJ1-2; 7 bases match TRBD1. The CDR3 consists of 15 residues. Germline values: CDR1 LNHNV, CDR2 YYDKDF (reference sequence). With V trimmed by 5 bases and J by 7 bases, 13 bases remained unmatched. CDR3 DNA sequence: TGTGCCACCAGCTTGCTTCCGGACAGGAATCGTGGCTACACCTTC. Its protein product is CATSLLPDRNRGYTF.

This chain joins TRBV9 and TRBJ1-5; D perhaps matches TRBD1 (6 bases). The CDR3 is made up of 14 amino acids. CDR1 is SGDLS, CDR2 YYNGEE, per germline. V gave up 5 bases and J gave up 7 bases, with 16 bases separating them. The CDR3, as DNA: TGTGCCAGCAGTGTCAATCAGGGGTTCCAGCCCCAGCATTTT. It translates to CASSVNQGFQPQHF.